The sequence of this TCR beta chain was determined in a study of T cells in localized non-small cell lung cancer. General study points: Clonality peaked in uninvolved adjacent lung rather than tumor.

To note about this clone: What it binds is not known.

Only in-frame clones appear in the TCRdb table, and some are missing; sequencing was by immunoSEQ multiplex PCR. The sample shows 50,000 to 60,000 clones, around three quarters of them seen only once. Deletions cut 5 bases from V and 7 bases from J, with 12 bases between. CDR1 and CDR2 (germline): SGHDN, FVKESK. This CDR3 has 13 amino acids. The gene calls are TRBV14 and TRBJ1-5, with D uncertain. Sequencing used PBMCs, obtained before any cancer treatment. The receptor was derived from a woman aged 35 to 70 with stage II lung adenocarcinoma. CDR3 nucleotide sequence: TGTGCCAGCAGCTCGGATCCAGGACAGCCCCAGCATTTT. This translates into CASSSDPGQPQHF.